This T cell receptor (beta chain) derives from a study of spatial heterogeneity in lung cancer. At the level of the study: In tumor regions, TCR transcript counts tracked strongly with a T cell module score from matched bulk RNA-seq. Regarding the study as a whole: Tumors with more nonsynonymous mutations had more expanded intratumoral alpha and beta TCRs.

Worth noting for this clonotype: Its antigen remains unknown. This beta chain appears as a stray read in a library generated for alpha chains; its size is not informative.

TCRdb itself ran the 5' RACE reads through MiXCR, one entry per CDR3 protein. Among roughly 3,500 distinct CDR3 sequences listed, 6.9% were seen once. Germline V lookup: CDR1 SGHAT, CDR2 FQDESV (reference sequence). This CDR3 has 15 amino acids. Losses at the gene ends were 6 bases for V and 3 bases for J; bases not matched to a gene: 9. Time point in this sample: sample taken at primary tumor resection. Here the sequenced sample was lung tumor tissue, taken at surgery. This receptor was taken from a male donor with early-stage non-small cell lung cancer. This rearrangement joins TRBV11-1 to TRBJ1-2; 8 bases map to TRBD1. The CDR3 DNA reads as TGTGCCAGCAGTTCGCGGGCAGGGGGCGACTATGGCTACACCTTC. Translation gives CASSSRAGGDYGYTF.